What follows describes a single TCR beta chain. Its cognate antigen has yet to be identified. No qualities accompany the bases; no much larger clone lies one base away. This entry comes from a study of cytomegalovirus exposure and HLA in healthy donors (dated by TCRdb to the late 2010s). Regarding the study in general: According to a later analysis, one platform produced both the roughly 110 validation repertoires and the approximately 600 repertoires of the first cohort. The aim of the study was to test whether cataloging public T cell receptors could identify signatures of past pathogen exposure. Along with the 666-subject first cohort, a separate validation cohort of over 90 different subjects was used. To predict cytomegalovirus infection status, the study combined high-throughput TCR immunosequencing, statistical association of individual TCRs with disease status, and machine learning. Summary of the overall study and its limitations: Across donors, most TCR sequences were observed very rarely, whereas some public TCRs were present in many individuals. The authors suggested that the approach could potentially be generalized to other disease states and immunological phenotypes. The validation cohort had no HLA typing available for a later analysis, so co-occurrence within that cohort was assessed over all 120 repertoires. Of the cluster scores, around 95% were above 0 in a later analysis, which found that TCRs clustered in the first cohort also tended to co-occur in the 130 or so validation repertoires. The classifier was reported to diagnose cytomegalovirus status with high specificity and sensitivity in both the original and validation cohorts. A total of 150 or so TCR beta chains were listed by the study as associated with cytomegalovirus. In vitro tests confirmed that a few of the cytomegalovirus-associated TCR beta chains recognize cytomegalovirus antigens.

The library was prepared using the immunoSEQ multiplex PCR assay. In the original analysis: A statistical classification framework was developed to diagnose cytomegalovirus status using the catalog of TCR beta chain sequences. TCRdb limited this immuneACCESS table to in-frame rearrangements with V and J called. A share of clones is missing; checked studies link under half to unresolved V genes, and the rest is unexplained. V, J and clone size reflect that table, while D and trimming were determined from the DNA. For this sample there are tens of thousands of clones; 95% to 98% appear just once. The ten largest clones capture roughly 0.8% of the sample. Separate from the approximately 670-subject first cohort, the validation cohort of 120 subjects was the group to which the donors belonged. After removal of 4 bases from V and 4 bases from J, the junction retains 9 bases not matched to a gene. The cysteine opens and the phenylalanine closes a CDR3 of 16 amino acids. CDR3 DNA is the only sequence kept; it has 48 bases, read in frame from the first base. CDR1 SEHNR and CDR2 FQNEAQ are derived from the germline V gene (reference sequence).

The material sequenced was PBMCs. The TCR comes from a man younger than 30 in good health and CMV-seronegative. In this chain, TRBV7-9 is recombined with TRBJ2-1; a stretch of 8 junction bases matches TRBD2. The CDR3 is CASSSGISGKYNEQFF. The DNA is TGTGCCAGCAGCTCCGGGATTAGCGGGAAGTACAATGAGCAGTTCTTC.